The clone carrying this T cell receptor beta chain was picked up a small number of times. The antigen is not known. The sample originates from a study of T cell repertoires in cytomegalovirus infection. Study-wide context: The public TCR beta signatures pointed to both CMV infection and matching HLA type. Study results and limitations: Ex vivo responses were dominated by HLA-C-restricted CMV-specific TCR beta clonotypes.

CDR1 and CDR2 (germline): MGHRA, YSYEKL. The V end lost 2 bases, the J end lost 0 bases, and 11 bases lay between the germline ends. The CDR3 has 16 amino acids. TCRdb redid the calling of the reads with MiXCR, one entry per CDR3 protein. The top ten clones hold about 13% of a sample with more than 400,000 distinct CDR3 sequences, around a quarter of them seen once. The chain uses TRBV4-1 and TRBJ2-1; no reliable D call. Sequenced material: PBMCs. The source is a human donor in good health (CMV status not recorded). Some clones in this sample may be carry-over from other donors' samples. CDR3 in DNA: TGCGCCAGCAGCCAACAATCGGACGGCTCCTACAATGAGCAGTTCTTC. It encodes CASSQQSDGSYNEQFF.